This TCR beta chain was observed in a study of T cells in Graves' hyperthyroidism and ophthalmopathy. The study's findings and limits: The model foresaw ophthalmopathy a median about 6.5 months prior to onset. Blood samples included most of the expanded thyroid clonotypes exceeding 0.001.

Inclusion characteristics of ophthalmopathy patients comprised a Clinical Activity Score of at least 3, a NOSPECS grade of at least 4, and duration under 3 months. The diagnoses drew upon clinical symptoms, serum thyroxine and TRAb, thyroid ultrasound and orbital computed tomography. Amplified TCR beta CDR3 regions came from RNA transcripts. TCR CDR3 regions were first amplified by RT-PCR with HTBI primers. Each CDR3 protein gets one entry after TCRdb re-called the multiplex PCR reads with MiXCR. This sample carries about 300,000 distinct CDR3 sequences, about 19% of them seen once, and the ten largest clones take 35% to 45%. Germline CDR1 and CDR2: GTSNPN and SVGIG (reference sequence). V was clipped by 5 bases and J by 0 bases, with 5 bases between them. This CDR3 comprises 13 residues. As regards this clonotype: Antigen specificity is unknown.

The chain has TRBV30 and TRBJ2-6; D call uncertain. Sequenced input: blood. The sequence came from a man between 50 and 59 years old with Graves' ophthalmopathy. CDR3 in amino acids: CAWAHSGANVLTF. The CDR3, as DNA: TGTGCCTGGGCCCACTCTGGGGCCAACGTCCTGACTTTC.